This TCR beta chain was sequenced during a study of identical twins (dated by TCRdb to about 2016). The study in broad terms: TCR alpha and beta repertoires from monozygotic twins, unrelated adults of various ages and cord blood were deep-sequenced to test whether fetal clonotypes persist. Replicate twin experiments were performed at different times using different library preparation protocols to rule out contamination.

Receptor libraries were prepared by 5' RACE. The instrument given in TCRdb is Illumina HiSeq 2000. A universal primer binding site was introduced by template switching, and a unique molecular identifier was present in the final cDNA, enabling accurate counting of TCR cDNA molecules. Specific primers in the conserved constant-segment region were used to synthesize first-strand cDNA for the TCR alpha and beta chains. To control for contamination, each cDNA library was double barcoded with a SMART-Mk sample barcode plus Illumina barcodes. Two successive PCR steps introduced TruSeq adapter sequences along with Illumina sample barcodes. The TCR alpha and beta cDNA libraries were sequenced on the Illumina HiSeq platform using custom primers. The paper's processing steps were these. Raw reads were processed with MiGEC to extract unique molecular identifiers, and MiXCR was used to determine CDR3 positions. For each individual, recombination models were inferred using an EM algorithm with the repgenHMM and IGoR tools. The tcR package in R was used for shared clonotype analysis, with sharing normalized by the product of cloneset sizes. To study raw recombination without the effects of thymic and clonal selection, out-of-frame nonproductive sequences were analyzed. TCRdb passed the public sequencing reads through fastp at Q25 and MiXCR, retaining productive beta sequences. Rows are unified per CDR3 protein, each entry keeping the most common DNA and genes. The V and J calls and clone size come from TCRdb's table, not from the authors' own analysis. Counted in this sample were 1.5 million or so distinct CDR3 sequences; under 35% of them appeared once. 0.25% to 0.3% of the sample is in the top ten clones.

In its sample, this clonotype was seen a few times. Its antigen is currently not known. One base away there is no much larger clone; base qualities are not given. Every donor in the study was a healthy Caucasian. The paper as a whole reports these results and caveats: Fewer insertions were carried by abundant cord blood beta clonotypes; a weaker similar trend was observed in young adult naive repertoires, while no such trend was observed in memory repertoires. Excess twin sharing in beta out-of-frame sequences was weaker because fewer shared sequences lowered the signal-to-noise ratio. Recombination models systematically underestimated out-of-frame TCR alpha sharing in monozygotic twins but agreed with sharing between unrelated individuals. Conclusions relied on cross-sectional statistical analysis, since the same donors could not be followed over many years. Zero-insertion analyses could be partly confounded by invariant T cells such as MAIT and iNKT, though diverse VJ usage argued against such confounding for most clonotypes. Compared with coincidental sharing between unrelated individuals, out-of-frame TCR alpha sequences shared between twins had an excess of sequences with low generation probability.

V and J are truncated by 3 bases and 3 bases respectively, leaving an intervening sequence of 15 bases. From the cysteine up to the phenylalanine, the CDR3 has a length of 16 residues. Kept here is only the CDR3 DNA, which spans 48 bases and is read in frame from base 1. The receptor was derived from a newborn girl in good health. The rearrangement combines TRBV12-3 or TRBV12-4 with TRBJ1-5; possibly the D gene is TRBD1, per 6 matching bases. The sample comprised cord blood. The CDR3 in this case is CASSFTGSPFNQPQHF. The base sequence is TGTGCCAGCAGTTTTACAGGGTCCCCCTTCAATCAGCCCCAGCATTTT.